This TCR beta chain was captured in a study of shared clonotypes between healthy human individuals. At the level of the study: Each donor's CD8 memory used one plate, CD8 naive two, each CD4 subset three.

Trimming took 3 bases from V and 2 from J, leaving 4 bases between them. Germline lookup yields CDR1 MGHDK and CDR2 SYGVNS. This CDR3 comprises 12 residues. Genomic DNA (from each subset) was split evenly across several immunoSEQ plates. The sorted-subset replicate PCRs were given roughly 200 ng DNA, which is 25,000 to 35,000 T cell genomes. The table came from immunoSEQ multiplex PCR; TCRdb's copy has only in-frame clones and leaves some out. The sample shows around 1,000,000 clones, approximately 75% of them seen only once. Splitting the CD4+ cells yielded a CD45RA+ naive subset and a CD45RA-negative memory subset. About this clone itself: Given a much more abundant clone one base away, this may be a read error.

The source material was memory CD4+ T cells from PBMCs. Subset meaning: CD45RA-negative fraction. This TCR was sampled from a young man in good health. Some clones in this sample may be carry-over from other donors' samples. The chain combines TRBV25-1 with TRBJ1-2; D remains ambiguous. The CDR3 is CASSEGNYGYTF. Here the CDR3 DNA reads TGTGCCAGCAGTGAGGGGAACTATGGCTACACCTTC.